The 30 T cell receptor beta chains below were found in one sample sequenced in a study of vaccination effects on CD4 cells after COVID-19. A roughly 10-day culture period preceded the isolation of CD4+ T cells. Each participant was given two doses of one vaccine (BNT162b2 or mRNA-1273). Their target antigens are unknown. The repertoire was sequenced with immunoSEQ multiplex PCR; TCRdb's copy has only in-frame clones and lacks some. The sample holds approximately 70,000 clones, less than 75% seen once. The input for sequencing was CD4+ T cells from PBMCs cultured without peptide, taken after COVID-19 vaccination. These receptors were obtained from a human donor who received a COVID-19 vaccine.

J is TRBJ2-1 and V is TRBV7-3; TRBD1 matches at 10 bases. J was trimmed by 6 bases and V by 4 bases; bases with no gene match: 3. The CDR3 covers 14 residues. Germline assignment: CDR1 SGHTA and CDR2 FQGTGA. CDR3 in amino acids: CASSSGQGGNEQFF. The DNA for the CDR3 is TGTGCCAGCAGCTCAGGACAGGGGGGCAATGAGCAGTTCTTC.

The chain couples TRBV6-5 to TRBJ1-3; D is unresolved. This CDR3 contains 14 residues. The germline V and J ends were trimmed by 0 bases and 1 base, with 4 bases remaining between them. Germline V lookup: CDR1 MNHEY, CDR2 SVGAGI. The CDR3 coding sequence is TGTGCCAGCAGTTACTCAACTTCTGGAAACACCATATATTTT. Residues: CASSYSTSGNTIYF.

J is TRBJ2-5 and V is TRBV10-1, with a weak D call TRBD2 (5 bases). The germline V and J ends were trimmed by 4 bases and 5 bases, with 11 bases remaining between them. Germline V gene data show CDR1 as WNHNN and CDR2 as SYGVQD (reference sequence). This CDR3 comprises 13 residues. The CDR3: CASSAAGSETQYF. CDR3 in DNA: TGCGCCAGCAGTGCCGCGGGCTCGGAGACCCAGTACTTC.

The chain uses TRBV10-2 and TRBJ1-2, with a possible D match to TRBD1 (5 bases). The CDR3 length is 13 residues. Deletions cut 2 bases from V and 7 bases from J, with 11 bases between. Per the germline V gene, CDR1 is WSHSY and CDR2 is SAAADI. CDR3 protein: CASSEAGISGYTF. The CDR3 nucleotides are TGCGCCAGCAGTGAGGCAGGGATAAGTGGCTACACCTTC.

The rearrangement links TRBV18 to TRBJ2-1; 11 bases map to TRBD2. Trimming cost V 2 bases and J 8 bases; bases outside gene matches: 5. CDR1 and CDR2 from the germline V gene are KGHSH and LQKENI. This CDR3 is 15 amino acids long. CDR3 loop: CASSPKGLAGDEQFF. CDR3 DNA sequence: TGTGCCAGCTCACCAAAAGGACTAGCGGGCGATGAGCAGTTCTTC.

The chain combines TRBV19 with TRBJ2-6; TRBD1 matches 8 bases. V lost 2 bases, J lost 0 bases, and 9 bases stayed unmatched. This CDR3 comprises 19 residues. Looked up from germline, CDR1 is LNHDA and CDR2 is SQIVND (reference sequence). This CDR3 is CASSIRTGTGVSGANVLTF. CDR3 in DNA: TGTGCCAGTAGTATACGGACCGGGACAGGTGTCTCTGGGGCCAACGTCCTGACTTTC.

CDR3 DNA: TGTGCCAGCAGTGGTGTAGGTCTACTAAACACCGGGGAGCTGTTTTTT. This encodes CASSGVGLLNTGELFF. V gene TRBV2 combines with J gene TRBJ2-2, with no clear D. The germline V and J ends were trimmed by 4 bases and 2 bases, with 14 bases remaining between them. From germline, CDR1 is SNHLY and CDR2 FYNNEI. This CDR3 is 16 amino acids long.

This clone was observed a single time. The chain carries TRBV28 and TRBJ1-3; D is uncertain. The V and J ends lost 8 bases and 0 bases respectively, with 14 bases between them. The CDR3 loop spans 15 amino acids. Germline lookup yields CDR1 MDHEN and CDR2 SYDVKM. CDR3 nucleotides: TGTGCCAGCCTTCCCGGCACTACCTCTGGAAACACCATATATTTT. It translates to CASLPGTTSGNTIYF. The full variable domain, its missing parts supplied by reference TRBV28 and TRBJ1-3, is DVKVTQSSRYLVKRTGEKVFLECVQDMDHENMFWYRQDPGLGLRLIYFSYDVKMKEKGDIPEGYSVSREKKERFSLILESASTNQTSMYLCASLPGTTSGNTIYFGEGSWLTVV.

V gene TRBV5-6 combines with J gene TRBJ2-3; D might be TRBD1 or TRBD2, each matching 6 bases. This CDR3 is built from 15 residues. V was clipped by 5 bases and J by 0 bases, with 13 bases between them. Germline loops: CDR1 SGHDT, CDR2 YYEEEE. CDR3 sequence: CASRTGGPSTDTQYF. In DNA form, the CDR3 reads TGTGCCAGCAGGACTGGGGGGCCCAGCACAGATACGCAGTATTTT.

The count of this clone is one. The CDR3 nucleotides read TGTGCCAGTAGTGCCTCACGAGGGGATCAGTACTTC. As protein: CASSASRGDQYF. V is TRBV19 and J is TRBJ2-5; D assignment may be TRBD1 or TRBD2 (5 bases each). The germline V and J ends were trimmed by 5 bases and 11 bases, with 15 bases remaining between them. CDR1 LNHDA and CDR2 SQIVND come from the germline V gene (reference sequence). This CDR3 spans 12 amino acids.

This clone has a single count. The V and J genes are TRBV18 and TRBJ1-4; 11 nucleotides align to TRBD1. After removal of 3 bases from V and 8 bases from J, the junction contained 5 bases not matched to a gene. Germline V CDR1 and CDR2: KGHSH, LQKENI. The CDR3 length is 15 residues. CDR3 residues: CASSPRTGGEEKLFF. Here the CDR3 DNA reads TGTGCCAGCTCACCCAGGACAGGGGGCGAAGAAAAACTGTTTTTT.

The rearrangement uses TRBV19 and TRBJ2-2; D call uncertain. V was shortened by 6 bases and J by 0 bases, with 17 bases between the two germline ends. There are 17 residues in the CDR3. CDR1 is LNHDA and CDR2 is SQIVND in the germline V gene (reference sequence). The CDR3: CASSPSRPGSNTGELFF. In DNA, the CDR3 is TGTGCCAGTAGCCCCTCGAGGCCCGGGTCGAACACCGGGGAGCTGTTTTTT.

In its sample, this clone was seen once. V gene TRBV18 combines with J gene TRBJ2-2, with D unclear. Germline V gene data show CDR1 as KGHSH and CDR2 as LQKENI. The CDR3 contains 14 residues. V dropped 6 bases and J dropped 0 bases, with 8 bases sitting between them. Here the CDR3 reads CASSKNTNTGELFF. The CDR3 bases are TGTGCCAGCTCCAAAAACACGAACACCGGGGAGCTGTTTTTT.

This clone showed up just once. V gene TRBV6-2 or TRBV6-3 combines with J gene TRBJ2-1, with TRBD2 matching over 9 bases. Unmatched junction bases numbered 9, after V lost 3 bases and J lost 3 bases. Germline CDR1 and CDR2: MNHEY and SVGEGT. The CDR3 sequence is 17 residues long. In DNA, the CDR3 is TGTGCCAGCAGTTATAGGGCTAGCGGGGTATACTACAATGAGCAGTTCTTC. Translation: CASSYRASGVYYNEQFF.

The V and J genes are TRBV30 and TRBJ1-4, with TRBD1 matching over 7 bases. This CDR3 comprises 16 residues. Germline V gene sequence: CDR1 GTSNPN, CDR2 SVGIG (reference sequence). V was clipped by 2 bases and J by 7 bases; unmatched bases: 13. The CDR3 spells CAWSLIEGGGGEKLFF. Written as DNA, the CDR3 is TGTGCCTGGAGTTTAATAGAAGGGGGCGGAGGTGAAAAACTGTTTTTT. The variable domain in full, with the rest retrieved from reference TRBV30 and TRBJ1-4, is SQTIHQWPATLVQPVGSPLSLECTVEGTSNPNLYWYRQAAGRGLQLLFYSVGIGQISSEVPQNLSASRPQDRQFILSSKKLLLSDSGFYLCAWSLIEGGGGEKLFFGSGTQLSVL.

The chain combines TRBV2 with TRBJ2-1; either TRBD1 or TRBD2 may fit D (5 bases each). The ends were cut back, 5 bases at V and 0 bases at J, with 17 bases in the middle. CDR3 length: 17 amino acids. Germline V lookup: CDR1 SNHLY, CDR2 FYNNEI. The CDR3 here is CASSFRGLKSSYNEQFF. The CDR3 coding sequence is TGTGCCAGCAGTTTTCGGGGCCTCAAAAGCTCCTACAATGAGCAGTTCTTC.

The chain carries TRBV6-5 and TRBJ1-2, with a possible D match to TRBD1 (5 bases). The V end was cut by 0 bases, the J end by 6 bases, with 17 bases between. Per germline, CDR1 MNHEY and CDR2 SVGAGI. This CDR3 comprises 16 residues. This CDR3 is CASSYSIGGGGNGYTF. CDR3 nucleotides: TGTGCCAGCAGTTACTCGATCGGCGGGGGGGGGAATGGCTACACCTTC.

The V and J genes are TRBV6-4 and TRBJ1-2, with 7 positions matching TRBD1. V was clipped by 6 bases and J by 6 bases; unmatched bases: 16. The CDR3 is 16 amino acids. Germline CDR1 is MRHNA and CDR2 is SNTAGT. The CDR3 here is CASSASGQLPRNGYTF. The CDR3 DNA reads TGTGCCAGCAGCGCATCGGGACAGCTACCGAGGAATGGCTACACCTTC.

This chain uses TRBV19 with TRBJ1-5; 7 bases fit TRBD1. CDR1 and CDR2 from the germline V gene are LNHDA and SQIVND (reference sequence). The junction had 10 bases not matched to a gene; V was cut back by 5 bases and J by 6 bases. CDR3 length: 15 residues. In DNA form, the CDR3 reads TGTGCCAGTAGTGTTAAAGGGGGCTGGAGTCAGCCCCAGCATTTT. Translation: CASSVKGGWSQPQHF. Combining the CDR3 with reference TRBV19 and TRBJ1-5 gives the whole variable domain DGGITQSPKYLFRKEGQNVTLSCEQNLNHDAMYWYRQDPGQGLRLIYYSQIVNDFQKGDIAEGYSVSREKKESFPLTVTSAQKNPTAFYLCASSVKGGWSQPQHFGDGTRLSIL.

The J gene is TRBJ2-6, the V gene TRBV7-6; D unclear. The CDR3 is 16 residues long. Germline lookup yields CDR1 SGHVS and CDR2 FNYEAQ. The germline V and J ends were trimmed by 2 bases and 0 bases, with 8 bases remaining between them. DNA for the CDR3: TGTGCCAGCAGCTTAAGCCGAGACTCTGGGGCCAACGTCCTGACTTTC. It codes for CASSLSRDSGANVLTF.

The V and J genes are TRBV29-1 and TRBJ1-3; 9 nucleotides line up with TRBD1. This CDR3 is built from 15 residues. Germline V CDR1 and CDR2: SQVTM, ANQGSEA. The junction had 6 bases not matched to a gene; V was cut back by 2 bases and J by 4 bases. The CDR3 sequence is CSVETGTGLGNTIYF. CDR3 in DNA: TGCAGCGTTGAAACCGGGACAGGGCTGGGAAACACCATATATTTT. Full variable domain (rest looked up from reference TRBV29-1 and TRBJ1-3): SAVISQKPSRDICQRGTSLTIQCQVDSQVTMMFWYRQQPGQSLTLIATANQGSEATYESGFVIDKFPISRPNLTFSTLTVSNMSPEDSSIYLCSVETGTGLGNTIYFGEGSWLTVV.

In its sample, this clone was seen a few times. The chain is built from TRBV11-3 and TRBJ1-1; possibly TRBD1 for D (5 bases). This CDR3 spans 15 amino acids. Trimming removed 1 base at V and 0 bases at J, with 9 bases between. Germline loops: CDR1 SGHNT, CDR2 YENEEA. The CDR3 spells CASSLGAGMNTEAFF. The CDR3 DNA reads as TGTGCCAGCAGCTTAGGGGCAGGGATGAACACTGAAGCTTTCTTT.

CDR3 coding DNA: TGTGCCAGCAGGGAGGACTGGGCCTACGAGCAGTACGTC. Amino acid sequence: CASREDWAYEQYV. This sequence joins TRBV2 and TRBJ2-7; the D gene is possibly TRBD2 (5 bases). V was clipped by 6 bases and J by 2 bases, with 11 bases between them. There are 13 residues in the CDR3. Per germline, CDR1 SNHLY and CDR2 FYNNEI.

This clone was counted a few times. This chain connects TRBV5-1 to TRBJ1-2; D is unresolved. This CDR3 has 13 amino acids. Germline assignment: CDR1 SGHRS and CDR2 YFSETQ. Trimming removed 0 bases at V and 6 bases at J, with 9 bases between. DNA for the CDR3: TGCGCCAGCAGCTTGGTTGGCAGAGATGGCTACACCTTC. Translating it yields CASSLVGRDGYTF.

The V and J genes are TRBV18 and TRBJ2-2; a weak D match, TRBD1 (6 bases). This CDR3 contains 14 residues. Germline values: CDR1 KGHSH, CDR2 LQKENI. The V and J ends lost 6 bases and 5 bases respectively, with 13 bases between them. The CDR3 is CASSLDRTTGELFF. CDR3 DNA sequence: TGTGCCAGCTCCCTGGACAGAACGACCGGGGAGCTGTTTTTT.

A remark on this clone: Other DNA sequences in this specimen translate into the identical CDR3. The chain is built from TRBV30 and TRBJ2-5; D unresolved. This CDR3 spans 11 amino acids. V was cut by 0 bases and J by 5 bases, with 4 bases left in between. Germline V gene sequence: CDR1 GTSNPN, CDR2 SVGIG (reference sequence). Here the CDR3 reads CAWSVQETQYF. DNA of the CDR3: TGTGCCTGGAGTGTCCAGGAGACCCAGTACTTC.

CDR3 DNA sequence: TGTGCCAGCTCACGGGAGGGGGGGCCATTAGATCCCGGGGAGCTGTTTTTT. Encoded protein: CASSREGGPLDPGELFF. The genes are TRBV18 and TRBJ2-2, with D tentatively TRBD2 (7 bases). The V gene lost 4 bases and the J gene lost 6 bases, with 21 bases spanning the gap. Germline CDR1 and CDR2: KGHSH and LQKENI. There are 17 residues in the CDR3.

V usage is TRBV18 and J usage is TRBJ2-5, with D possibly being TRBD2 (5 bases). Between the trimmed V and J ends, which lost 3 bases and 2 bases, there was a span of 7 bases. The germline V gene encodes CDR1 KGHSH and CDR2 LQKENI. The CDR3 sequence is 13 residues long. This CDR3 reads CASSPAGQETQYF. The CDR3 nucleotides are TGTGCCAGCTCACCGGCGGGTCAAGAGACCCAGTACTTC.

The genes are TRBV24-1 and TRBJ2-2; D gene uncertain. Trimming left V 3 bases short and J 1 base short, with 5 bases between. The CDR3 has 14 residues. The germline V gene has CDR1 KGHDR and CDR2 SFDVKD. The CDR3 sequence is CATSDPRNTGELFF. CDR3 DNA sequence: TGTGCCACCAGTGATCCCCGGAACACCGGGGAGCTGTTTTTT.

This chain connects TRBV27 to TRBJ1-5; the match to TRBD1 covers 7 bases. V trimming: 6 bases; J trimming: 0 bases; junction bases outside the gene matches: 5. The germline V gene has CDR1 MNHEY and CDR2 SMNVEV (reference sequence). The CDR3 covers 15 residues. The CDR3 nucleotides read TGTGCCAGCAGCCGACAGGGACCTAGCAATCAGCCCCAGCATTTT. Translating gives CASSRQGPSNQPQHF.